This T cell receptor beta chain was captured by sequencing in a study of T cell responses to AZD1222 COVID-19 vaccine. Study-level information: Second-dose intervals near 4 or 12 weeks were combined. Whole-study findings and limits: Reportedly, close to half of spike-specific TCRs are directed against unmutated variant regions. At 160-218 and 743-854, vaccine-associated CD4 TCRs were dominant, and they spanned spike.

Assay: immunoSEQ multiplex PCR; the TCRdb copy retains only in-frame clones and omits some. Counted here are approximately 120,000 clones, around 87% occurring once; the ten biggest clones make up under 11%. On this clone itself: Its antigen is unidentified.

The CDR3 runs 15 residues. V shed 3 bases and J shed 3 bases, with 14 bases lying between them. Germline V CDR1 and CDR2: LNHDA, SQIVND (reference sequence). The gene calls are TRBV19 and TRBJ1-2; possibly TRBD1 for D (5 bases). The clonotype comes from an adult in good health. Sequencing was performed on peripheral blood, taken on day 0 of AZD1222 vaccination. The chain's CDR3 is CASSMPRGTDYGYTF. Here the CDR3 DNA reads TGTGCCAGTAGTATGCCTCGAGGGACTGACTATGGCTACACCTTC.